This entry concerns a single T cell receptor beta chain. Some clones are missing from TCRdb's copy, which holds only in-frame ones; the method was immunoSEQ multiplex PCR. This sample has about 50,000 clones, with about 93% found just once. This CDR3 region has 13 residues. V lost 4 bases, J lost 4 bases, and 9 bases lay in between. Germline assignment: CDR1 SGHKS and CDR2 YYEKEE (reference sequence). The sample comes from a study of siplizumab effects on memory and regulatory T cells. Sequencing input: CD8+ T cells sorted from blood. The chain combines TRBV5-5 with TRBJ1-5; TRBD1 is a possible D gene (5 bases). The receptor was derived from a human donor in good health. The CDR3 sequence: CASSAGPNQPQHF. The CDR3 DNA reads TGTGCCAGCAGCGCGGGACCAAATCAGCCCCAGCATTTT.